This T cell receptor beta chain originates from a study of regulatory T cells in long-lasting Graves disease. The time point was: persistent/refractory GD, antithyroid drugs over 5 years with positive TRAb. PBMCs provided the RNA from which the TCR library was made. Libraries of TCR beta came from iRepertoire HTBI primers plus Arm-PCR of CDR3 regions. TCRdb reprocessed the multiplex PCR reads with MiXCR, giving one entry per CDR3 protein. The data show 650,000 to 850,000 distinct CDR3 sequences, with 30% seen just once and about two fifths held by the top ten. Trimming pared 6 bases from V and 7 bases from J, leaving 12 bases between. Germline assignment: CDR1 MNHNS and CDR2 SASEGT. The CDR3 spans 13 residues.

This chain uses TRBV6-1 with TRBJ2-2; possibly TRBD1 for D (5 bases). This clonotype was obtained from a female donor with Graves disease. This specimen was peripheral blood mononuclear cells (PBMCs), taken when the disease was refractory, from a patient treated with antithyroid drugs. The CDR3 DNA is TGTGCCAGCAGGGTGACAGAGATCGGGGAGCTGTTTTTT. Amino acids: CASRVTEIGELFF.